Given below is one T cell receptor beta chain in context. These data belong to a study of blood T cell repertoires in COVID-19. For the study at large: The United States, Italy and Spain were the sources of the acute and convalescent COVID-19 samples. Sample material is recorded as cDNA or gDNA derived from T cells, B-cell-depleted T cells, or PBMCs.

The germline V and J ends were trimmed by 6 bases and 5 bases, with 7 bases remaining between them. The CDR3 is 11 amino acids. Germline V lookup: CDR1 MNHEY, CDR2 SVGAGI. Per the study methods: Using reference gene primer amplification, nucleated cell counts were estimated. Here immunoSEQ multiplex PCR was the method, and the copy in TCRdb shows in-frame clones only, minus some. V and J calls and clone size are as listed in that table; D and trimming were resolved from the DNA. The sample includes approximately 50,000 clones, 92% seen only once; the top ten take about 4.5%. The genes are TRBV6-5 and TRBJ2-5; D is unresolved. The TCR comes from a man aged 50 to 59 with active COVID-19. The sample was peripheral blood. As DNA, the CDR3 is TGTGCCAGCAGGGCTAGGGAGACCCAGTACTTC. This sequence encodes CASRARETQYF.